This T cell receptor beta chain comes out of a study of T-cell reconstitution after alpha-beta-depleted transplantation in children. The authors prepared the TCRbeta library with unique molecular identifiers. TCRdb analysed the PCR reads with MiXCR anew, one entry per CDR3 protein. This table holds a few hundred thousand distinct CDR3 sequences, 9.9% found once. In this sample, this clonotype turned up many times. Germline V gives CDR1 SEHNR, CDR2 FQNEAQ (reference sequence). V dropped 0 bases and J dropped 6 bases, with 9 bases sitting between them. CDR3 length: 13 residues. The starting material was PBMCs from the stem cell graft donor, obtained from the stem cell graft. The chain employs TRBV7-9 and TRBJ2-7; unclear D gene. The clonotype originates from a human donor who donated a stem cell graft to a child with SCID. This chain's CDR3 is CASSLAESAEQYF. The CDR3 DNA reads as TGTGCCAGCAGCTTAGCGGAGTCAGCCGAGCAGTACTTC. Complete variable domain (other parts from reference TRBV7-9 and TRBJ2-7): DTGVSQNPRHKITKRGQNVTFRCDPISEHNRLYWYRQTLGQGPEFLTYFQNEAQLEKSRLLSDRFSAERPKGSFSTLEIQRTEQGDSAMYLCASSLAESAEQYFGPGTRLTVT.